Listed below are T cell receptor beta chains from one sample, sequenced in a study of T cell responses to AZD1222 COVID-19 vaccine. Method: immunoSEQ multiplex PCR; TCRdb's copy keeps in-frame clones and lacks some. Here the sample spans some 120,000 clones, roughly nine tenths being singletons. The starting material was peripheral blood, obtained on day 0 of AZD1222 vaccination. Source of these receptors: an adult in good health. The CDR3 runs from the conserved cysteine through the conserved F or W. Fields, in order: clone size, D gene, J gene, V gene, CDR3 DNA, CDR3 protein. A D gene is named only where the DNA matches it firmly. Clone size is shown for a subset of rows, as once, few, many or a class of expanded clone.

size: -; D: -; J: TRBJ2-2; V: TRBV27; DNA: TGTGCCAGCAGTTATCGGGGGCGGAACACCGGGGAGCTGTTTTTT; CDR3: CASSYRGRNTGELFF
size: -; D: -; J: TRBJ1-2; V: TRBV6-1; DNA: TGTGCCAGCAGTGACAGGGTAGGCTGGGATGGCTACACCTTC; CDR3: CASSDRVGWDGYTF
size: -; D: TRBD1; J: TRBJ1-2; V: TRBV20-1; DNA: TGCAGTGCTGGACAGGATGGCTACACCTTC; CDR3: CSAGQDGYTF
size: -; D: -; J: TRBJ1-2; V: TRBV3-1/TRBV3-2; DNA: TGTGCCAGCAGCCAAGACACATCCTCTAACTATGGCTACACCTTC; CDR3: CASSQDTSSNYGYTF
size: once; D: -; J: TRBJ2-7; V: TRBV28; DNA: TGTGCCAGCACCCGGACTCACTGGGGAGAGCAGTACTTC; CDR3: CASTRTHWGEQYF
size: -; D: -; J: TRBJ2-7; V: TRBV6-5; DNA: TGTGCCGCTGGGTCGGAGAGCTCCTACGAGCAGTACTTC; CDR3: CAAGSESSYEQYF
size: -; D: -; J: TRBJ2-2; V: TRBV27; DNA: TGTGCCAGCAGCCACAGAAACCGGGAGCTGTTTTTT; CDR3: CASSHRNRELFF
size: few; D: -; J: TRBJ2-1; V: TRBV10-2; DNA: TGCGCCAGCAGTGAGTTTAACAATGAGCAGTTCTTC; CDR3: CASSEFNNEQFF
size: -; D: -; J: TRBJ2-5; V: TRBV7-2; DNA: TGTGCCAGCAGCTTTGCGGGCCAAGAGACCCAGTACTTC; CDR3: CASSFAGQETQYF
size: -; D: TRBD1; J: TRBJ2-7; V: TRBV28; DNA: TGTGCCAGCAGTCGCACCGGGACAGGGGCCGGATCCTACGAGCAGTACTTC; CDR3: CASSRTGTGAGSYEQYF
size: -; D: TRBD1; J: TRBJ2-7; V: TRBV28; DNA: TGTGCCAGCAGTCGGGGACAGGGGGACTCCTACGAGCAGTACTTC; CDR3: CASSRGQGDSYEQYF
size: -; D: TRBD1; J: TRBJ2-7; V: TRBV7-9; DNA: TGTGCCAGCAGCTTAGTACAGGGGGAGTTCTACGAGCAGTACTTC; CDR3: CASSLVQGEFYEQYF
size: -; D: TRBD2; J: TRBJ2-1; V: TRBV7-2; DNA: TGTGCCAGCAGCTTCGCTAGCGGGGGGGCCAATGAGCAGTTCTTC; CDR3: CASSFASGGANEQFF
size: -; D: -; J: TRBJ2-7; V: TRBV5-1; DNA: TGCGCCAGCAGCCAATACAGGGTCGAAGAGCAGTACTTC; CDR3: CASSQYRVEEQYF
size: -; D: TRBD2; J: TRBJ2-3; V: TRBV12-3/TRBV12-4; DNA: TGTGCCAGCACGGCTAGCGGGAGTTATACGCAGTATTTT; CDR3: CASTASGSYTQYF
size: -; D: -; J: TRBJ1-2; V: TRBV4-2; DNA: TGTGCCAGCAGCCAAGTAGCAGGGGAGAACTATGGCTACACCTTC; CDR3: CASSQVAGENYGYTF
size: -; D: TRBD2; J: TRBJ2-1; V: TRBV6-4; DNA: TGTGCCAGCAGTGAATCGGCTAGCGGCTACAATGAGCAGTTCTTC; CDR3: CASSESASGYNEQFF
size: -; D: -; J: TRBJ1-4; V: TRBV28; DNA: TGTGCCAGCAGTTTAATCGACAGACTGTTTTTT; CDR3: CASSLIDRLFF
size: medium-sized; D: -; J: TRBJ2-7; V: TRBV6-4; DNA: TGTGCCAGCAGTGACGGTAACAGCCCCTACGAGCAGTACTTC; CDR3: CASSDGNSPYEQYF
size: -; D: TRBD2; J: TRBJ2-5; V: TRBV4-2; DNA: TGTGCCAGCAGACACGGCAGGACGGGAGGGCAAGAGACCCAGTACTTC; CDR3: CASRHGRTGGQETQYF
size: -; D: TRBD2; J: TRBJ2-1; V: TRBV5-5; DNA: TGTGCCAGCAGCTCGGGGGGAGTAACGGGCCGTGAGCAGTTCTTC; CDR3: CASSSGGVTGREQFF
size: -; D: TRBD1; J: TRBJ1-2; V: TRBV19; DNA: TGTGCCAGTAGTTCCAGGGGGCGTAGACCCTATAACTATGGCTACACCTTC; CDR3: CASSSRGRRPYNYGYTF
size: -; D: TRBD2; J: TRBJ2-7; V: TRBV28; DNA: TGTGCCAGCAGTTCGCCCGGACTAGCCTACTCCTACGAGCAGTACTTC; CDR3: CASSSPGLAYSYEQYF
size: -; D: -; J: TRBJ1-5; V: TRBV28; DNA: TGTGCCAGCGTGGAGGGGGGGTCCAATCAGCCCCAGCATTTT; CDR3: CASVEGGSNQPQHF
size: -; D: -; J: TRBJ1-5; V: TRBV19; DNA: TGTGCCAGTAGTATTTGGCGGTTTCGCAATCAGCCCCAGCATTTT; CDR3: CASSIWRFRNQPQHF
size: few; D: -; J: TRBJ2-7; V: TRBV2; DNA: TGTGCCAGCAGTGAGAAAAGCTCCTACGAGCAGTACTTC; CDR3: CASSEKSSYEQYF
size: -; D: -; J: TRBJ2-7; V: TRBV1; DNA: TGCACCAGCAGCCAAGCGGCACTAGCGGGGGCCTACGAGCAGTACTTC; CDR3: CTSSQAALAGAYEQYF
size: -; D: -; J: TRBJ1-5; V: TRBV7-2; DNA: TGTGCCAGCAGCTTTTCGAGCAATCAGCCCCAGCATTTT; CDR3: CASSFSSNQPQHF
size: -; D: -; J: TRBJ1-1; V: TRBV18; DNA: TGTGCCAGCTCATCAGGAATGAACACTGAAGCTTTCTTT; CDR3: CASSSGMNTEAFF
size: few; D: TRBD1; J: TRBJ1-2; V: TRBV29-1; DNA: TGCAGCGTCGGACAGGGTGATAACTATGGCTACACCTTC; CDR3: CSVGQGDNYGYTF
size: -; D: -; J: TRBJ1-4; V: TRBV4-2; DNA: TGTGCCAGCAGCCAAGAGGCGGGTGCAACTAATGAAAAACTGTTTTTT; CDR3: CASSQEAGATNEKLFF
size: -; D: -; J: TRBJ2-3; V: TRBV24-1; DNA: TGTGCCATCTCGGACGGTACAGATACGCAGTATTTT; CDR3: CAISDGTDTQYF
size: -; D: -; J: TRBJ1-2; V: TRBV6-5; DNA: TGTGCCAGCAGTTACTCGAGCGAGGGGATTCTTGGCTACACCTTC; CDR3: CASSYSSEGILGYTF
size: few; D: -; J: TRBJ1-1; V: TRBV29-1; DNA: TGCAGCGTTGAAGATTTGGGGGGAGCCACTGAAGCTTTCTTT; CDR3: CSVEDLGGATEAFF
size: -; D: TRBD2; J: TRBJ2-2; V: TRBV19; DNA: TGTGCCAGTAGTAGAGGACTAGCGGGAGACACCGGGGAGCTGTTTTTT; CDR3: CASSRGLAGDTGELFF
size: -; D: -; J: TRBJ1-1; V: TRBV28; DNA: TGTGCCAGCAGTTTAACTGAAGCTTTCTTT; CDR3: CASSLTEAFF
size: -; D: -; J: TRBJ2-1; V: TRBV7-9; DNA: TGTGCCAGCAGCCCGCCTTGGGAAAATGAGCAGTTCTTC; CDR3: CASSPPWENEQFF
size: -; D: TRBD1; J: TRBJ2-1; V: TRBV4-1; DNA: TGCGCCAGCAGCCATCTTGGGGACAGGGGGTTAGGCGATGAGCAGTTCTTC; CDR3: CASSHLGDRGLGDEQFF
size: -; D: TRBD2; J: TRBJ2-1; V: TRBV19; DNA: TGTGCCAGTAGCATCACTAGCGGCGACGGGGATGAGCAGTTCTTC; CDR3: CASSITSGDGDEQFF
size: -; D: TRBD1; J: TRBJ1-4; V: TRBV28; DNA: TGTGCCAGCAGTTTTTATTCCAGGACAGGCCTAAATGAAAAACTGTTTTTT; CDR3: CASSFYSRTGLNEKLFF